One sample yielded the 19 T cell receptor beta chains listed below, sequenced in a study of OX40 agonist ivuxolimab in advanced cancers. Clones were sequenced by immunoSEQ multiplex PCR, and TCRdb holds only the in-frame ones, with some missing. The table shows around 30,000 clones, with roughly 80% occurring only once. Specimen: CD4+ or CD8+ T cells sorted from blood, collected in a trial of the OX40 agonist ivuxolimab. The receptors originated from an adult with an advanced solid tumor such as melanoma, head and neck, liver or kidney cancer.

This clone appeared a few times. This chain connects TRBV30 to TRBJ1-5, with TRBD1 as a possible D gene (6 bases). The germline CDR1 and CDR2 sequences are GTSNPN and SVGIG (reference sequence). V was clipped by 4 bases and J by 0 bases, with 10 bases between them. The CDR3 extends over 14 amino acids. In nucleotides, the CDR3 is TGTGCCTGGAAACAGGGAACTAGCAATCAGCCCCAGCATTTT. Protein sequence: CAWKQGTSNQPQHF.

The chain combines TRBV12-5 with TRBJ2-5; D is perhaps TRBD1 (6 bases). V was pared by 1 base and J by 5 bases, with 23 bases between. CDR1 and CDR2 (germline): LGHNT, FRNRAP. The CDR3 sequence is 18 residues long. The CDR3 nucleotides are TGTGCTAGTGGTTTGGCCCGGGCCCTAGGTTCAGGGGTTGAGACCCAGTACTTC. This encodes CASGLARALGSGVETQYF.

This chain joins TRBV5-5 and TRBJ2-7; weak D call: TRBD2 (5 bases). Trimming took 2 bases from V and 0 from J, leaving 15 bases between them. Germline V gene sequence: CDR1 SGHKS, CDR2 YYEKEE (reference sequence). The CDR3 contains 16 residues. The CDR3 protein is CASSLYWQTSSYEQYF. DNA of the CDR3: TGTGCCAGCAGCTTATATTGGCAAACTAGCTCCTACGAGCAGTACTTC. The complete variable domain, with remaining parts taken from reference TRBV5-5 and TRBJ2-7, reads DAGVTQSPTHLIKTRGQQVTLRCSPISGHKSVSWYQQVLGQGPQFIFQYYEKEERGRGNFPDRFSARQFPNYSSELNVNALLLGDSALYLCASSLYWQTSSYEQYFGPGTRLTVT.

The sample holds a few counts of this clone. The V call is TRBV19, the J call TRBJ1-1; 8 nucleotides line up with TRBD1. After removal of 8 bases from V and 1 base from J, the junction contained 3 bases not matched to a gene. The length of the CDR3 is 13 residues. CDR1 LNHDA and CDR2 SQIVND come from the germline V gene (reference sequence). CDR3 DNA: TGTGCCAGTGAGGACAGGGAGAACACTGAAGCTTTCTTT. Translated: CASEDRENTEAFF.

This clone was seen only once. The rearrangement links TRBV19 to TRBJ1-6, with a weak D call TRBD1 (5 bases). This CDR3 has 14 residues. V dropped 5 bases and J dropped 11 bases, with 16 bases sitting between them. Germline V gene lookup returns CDR1 LNHDA and CDR2 SQIVND (reference sequence). The CDR3 coding sequence is TGTGCCAGTAGTCGACAGATGGATCTGCCACCCCTCCACTTT. It encodes CASSRQMDLPPLHF.

The V gene is TRBV20-1, the J gene TRBJ1-1; D is uncertain. Trimming took 8 bases from V and 10 from J, leaving 8 bases between them. Germline lookup yields CDR1 DFQATT and CDR2 SNEGSKA (reference sequence). CDR3 length: 8 residues. The CDR3, as DNA: TGCAGTCCGTATATAGCTTTCTTT. It translates to CSPYIAFF.

This clone appeared a few times. The chain recombines TRBV18 with TRBJ2-7, with 8 bases matching TRBD1. Germline CDR1 KGHSH, CDR2 LQKENI. This CDR3 spans 15 amino acids. Unmatched junction bases numbered 7, after V lost 3 bases and J lost 3 bases. CDR3 coding DNA: TGTGCCAGCTCACCTTCAGGACAGGGAAGCTACGAGCAGTACTTC. Its translation is CASSPSGQGSYEQYF.

The chain recombines TRBV7-2 with TRBJ2-5; 8 nucleotides align to TRBD1. The CDR3 covers 14 residues. V shed 5 bases and J 4 bases; nucleotides not matched to a gene: 6. Per the germline V gene, CDR1 is SGHTA and CDR2 is FQGNSA. CDR3 sequence (DNA): TGTGCCAGCAGCGCCCAGGGGGCCGGAGAGACCCAGTACTTC. This encodes CASSAQGAGETQYF.

This chain connects TRBV7-2 to TRBJ2-1, with D perhaps TRBD1 or TRBD2 (5 bases each). The CDR3 is 15 residues long. Trimming cost V 1 base and J 4 bases, with 11 bases left between them. The germline gives CDR1 SGHTA, CDR2 FQGNSA. The CDR3 DNA follows: TGTGCCAGCAGCTTAGATCCCGGGGCTTACAATGAGCAGTTCTTC. Translation gives CASSLDPGAYNEQFF.

This clone came up a few times. The DNA for the CDR3 is TGTGCCAGCAGCGTCACAGGGTCTGGGGCCAACGTCCTGACTTTC. It codes for CASSVTGSGANVLTF. The chain is built from TRBV9 and TRBJ2-6; TRBD1 might be the D (6 bases). The V gene lost 2 bases and the J gene lost 1 base, with 7 bases spanning the gap. Germline V gene lookup returns CDR1 SGDLS and CDR2 YYNGEE. The CDR3 has 15 amino acids.

The chain recombines TRBV6-5 with TRBJ1-4; the D gene is possibly TRBD1 (6 bases). Germline CDR1 reads MNHEY; CDR2 reads SVGAGI. The CDR3 is made up of 13 amino acids. V was pared by 6 bases and J by 13 bases, with 18 bases between. The CDR3 DNA follows: TGTGCCAGCAGGCCCATTAGGGGGTATCGACTGTTTTTT. Translating it yields CASRPIRGYRLFF.

In its sample, this clone was seen once. CDR3 protein: CASSVQGFYEQYF. CDR3 nucleotides: TGTGCCAGCAGTGTGCAGGGTTTTTACGAGCAGTACTTC. The rearrangement joins TRBV6-1 to TRBJ2-7, with D perhaps TRBD1 (5 bases). CDR3 length: 13 amino acids. The V and J ends lost 4 bases and 4 bases respectively, with 11 bases between them. The germline gives CDR1 MNHNS, CDR2 SASEGT.

The chain links TRBV6-1 to TRBJ1-1; 11 nucleotides agree with TRBD1. The CDR3 runs to 17 residues. In germline, CDR1 is MNHNS, CDR2 SASEGT. V gave up 3 bases and J gave up 5 bases; unmatched junction bases: 11. The chain's CDR3 is CASSDSGQGGSGTEAFF. The DNA of the CDR3 is TGTGCCAGCAGTGATTCGGGACAGGGGGGGTCAGGAACTGAAGCTTTCTTT.

The chain has TRBV6-1 and TRBJ2-7, with 9 bases aligning to TRBD2. The CDR3 contains 11 residues. The trim removed 7 bases at V and 9 bases at J, leaving 4 bases unmatched. Germline V lookup: CDR1 MNHNS, CDR2 SASEGT. The CDR3: CASTEAGGQYF. The CDR3, as DNA: TGTGCCAGCACCGAAGCGGGGGGGCAGTACTTC.

The V and J genes are TRBV2 and TRBJ2-5; TRBD1 is a possible D gene (6 bases). Germline V gene lookup returns CDR1 SNHLY and CDR2 FYNNEI. V was cut by 7 bases and J by 5 bases, with 14 bases left in between. The CDR3 runs to 13 residues. The CDR3 protein is CASTEWGPETQYF. The CDR3 DNA sequence: TGTGCCAGCACCGAGTGGGGGCCGGAGACCCAGTACTTC.

V is TRBV11-2 and J is TRBJ2-3; 10 positions match TRBD2. Germline V gene sequence: CDR1 SGHAT, CDR2 FQNNGV. V shed 2 bases, J shed 6 bases, and the junction held 11 bases outside the gene matches. This CDR3 contains 17 residues. The CDR3 DNA sequence: TGTGCCAGCAGCTTAAGGACTAGCGGAGCCTCCTTGGATACGCAGTATTTT. This encodes CASSLRTSGASLDTQYF.

CDR3: CASGLSEYNEQFF. The CDR3 region has the DNA TGTGCTAGTGGTTTGTCTGAGTACAATGAGCAGTTCTTC. The genes are TRBV12-5 and TRBJ2-1; D call uncertain. This CDR3 contains 13 residues. Germline V CDR1 and CDR2: LGHNT, FRNRAP. The V gene lost 2 bases and the J gene lost 4 bases, with 6 bases spanning the gap.

The chain links TRBV5-4 to TRBJ2-3, with D perhaps TRBD2 (6 bases). Trimming took off 2 bases at V and 0 bases at J, with 10 bases between the two ends. The V gene's germline CDR1 is SGHNT and CDR2 YYREEE (reference sequence). CDR3 size: 15 residues. This CDR3 reads CASSFGGPSTDTQYF. For the CDR3, the DNA is TGTGCCAGCAGCTTCGGAGGGCCAAGCACAGATACGCAGTATTTT.

V usage is TRBV28 and J usage is TRBJ2-7; 8 bases match TRBD1. The V gene end was trimmed by 8 bases and the J gene end by 4 bases; junction bases not matched to a gene: 10. This CDR3 is built from 14 residues. From germline, CDR1 is MDHEN and CDR2 SYDVKM. The CDR3 coding sequence is TGTGCCAGCGGACGGACAGGGCACGGATACGAGCAGTACTTC. Amino acids: CASGRTGHGYEQYF.